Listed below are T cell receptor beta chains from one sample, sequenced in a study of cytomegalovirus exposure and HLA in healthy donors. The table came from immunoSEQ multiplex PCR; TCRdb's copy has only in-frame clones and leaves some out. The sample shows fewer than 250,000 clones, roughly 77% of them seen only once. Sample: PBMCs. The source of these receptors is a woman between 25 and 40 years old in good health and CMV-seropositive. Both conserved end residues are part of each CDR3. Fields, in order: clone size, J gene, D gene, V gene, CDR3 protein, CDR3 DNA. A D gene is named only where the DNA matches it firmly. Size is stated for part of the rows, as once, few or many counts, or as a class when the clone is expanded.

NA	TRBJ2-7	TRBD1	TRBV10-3	CAISPGQGSHEQYF	TGTGCCATCAGCCCGGGACAGGGTTCCCACGAGCAGTACTTC
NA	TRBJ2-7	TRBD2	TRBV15	CATSRELAGSYEQYF	TGTGCCACCAGCAGAGAGTTAGCGGGATCCTACGAGCAGTACTTC
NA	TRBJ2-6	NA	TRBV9	CASSGRGPLSGANVLTF	TGTGCCAGCAGCGGTAGAGGGCCGCTCTCTGGGGCCAACGTCCTGACTTTC
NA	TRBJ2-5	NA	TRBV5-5	CASSFRVNQETQYF	TGTGCCAGCAGCTTCAGGGTCAACCAAGAGACCCAGTACTTC
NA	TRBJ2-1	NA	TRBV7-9	CSSSSTSGEVYNEQFF	TGTTCCAGCAGCTCGACGTCGGGAGAGGTCTACAATGAGCAGTTCTTC
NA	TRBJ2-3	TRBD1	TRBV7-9	CASSGGTGADTQYF	TGTGCCAGCAGCGGGGGGACAGGGGCAGATACGCAGTATTTT
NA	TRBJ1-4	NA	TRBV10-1	CASSESSATNEKLFF	TGCGCCAGCAGTGAGTCGTCCGCAACTAATGAAAAACTGTTTTTT
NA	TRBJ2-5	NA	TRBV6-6	CASSYQRRQETQYF	TGTGCCAGCAGTTACCAGCGGAGACAAGAGACCCAGTACTTC
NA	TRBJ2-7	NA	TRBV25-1	CASSEAGGWWVQYF	TGTGCCAGCAGTGAGGCAGGCGGGTGGTGGGTGCAGTACTTC
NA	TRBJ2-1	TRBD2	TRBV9	CASSPPPGGSGRFDEQFF	TGTGCCAGCAGCCCTCCCCCGGGGGGTAGCGGGAGATTCGATGAGCAGTTCTTC
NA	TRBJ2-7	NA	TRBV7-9	CASSLVGQGTYEQYF	TGTGCCAGCAGCTTAGTCGGCCAGGGGACCTACGAGCAGTACTTC
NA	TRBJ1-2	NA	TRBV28	CASSLRGMDYGYTF	TGTGCCAGCAGTTTAAGGGGGATGGACTATGGCTACACCTTC
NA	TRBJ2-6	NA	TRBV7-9	CSSSPVRSGANVLTF	TGTTCCAGCAGCCCTGTCCGCTCTGGGGCCAACGTCCTGACTTTC
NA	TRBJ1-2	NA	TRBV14	CASSQVWRDYGYTF	TGTGCCAGCAGCCAAGTGTGGAGGGACTATGGCTACACCTTC
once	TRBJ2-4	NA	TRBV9	CASSVGLAKNIQYF	TGTGCCAGCAGCGTTGGACTAGCCAAAAACATTCAGTACTTC
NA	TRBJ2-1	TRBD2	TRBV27	CASGGGNSPFGEQFF	TGTGCCAGCGGGGGGGGGAACTCACCCTTTGGGGAGCAGTTCTTC
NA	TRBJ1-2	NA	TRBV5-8	CASSLHELVYGYTF	TGTGCCAGCAGCTTACATGAATTGGTCTATGGCTACACCTTC
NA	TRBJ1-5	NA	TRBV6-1	CASIRTEASNQPQHF	TGTGCCAGCATTAGGACAGAAGCAAGCAATCAGCCCCAGCATTTT
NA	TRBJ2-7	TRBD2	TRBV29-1	CSVHDSFGTSGDDYEQYF	TGCAGCGTTCACGATTCCTTCGGGACTAGCGGGGACGACTACGAGCAGTACTTC
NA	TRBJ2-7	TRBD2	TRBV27	CASSATSGSSYEQYF	TGTGCCAGCAGTGCGACTAGCGGGTCGTCCTACGAGCAGTACTTC
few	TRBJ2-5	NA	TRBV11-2	CASSFEVSGETQYF	TGTGCCAGCAGCTTCGAGGTCAGTGGAGAGACCCAGTACTTC
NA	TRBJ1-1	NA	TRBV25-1	CASSGPGVHLGTEAFF	TGTGCCAGCAGTGGCCCGGGGGTCCACCTGGGCACTGAAGCTTTCTTT
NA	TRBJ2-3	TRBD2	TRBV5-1	CASSLPRAGGPDTQYF	TGCGCCAGCAGCCTACCAAGAGCGGGAGGGCCCGATACGCAGTATTTT
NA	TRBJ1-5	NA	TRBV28	CASTLGSQPQHF	TGTGCCAGCACTTTGGGCTCCCAGCCCCAGCATTTT
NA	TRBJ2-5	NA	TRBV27	CASSSTAHDQETQYF	TGTGCCAGCAGTTCGACAGCCCATGACCAAGAGACCCAGTACTTC
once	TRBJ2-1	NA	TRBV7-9	CASSLGGEGGEQFF	TGTGCCAGCAGCTTGGGGGGGGAGGGGGGTGAGCAGTTCTTC
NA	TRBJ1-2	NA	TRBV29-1	CSVEPQGNYGYTF	TGCAGCGTTGAACCGCAGGGCAACTATGGCTACACCTTC
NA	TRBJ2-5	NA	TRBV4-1	CASSHLRGRETQYF	TGCGCCAGCAGCCACCTCAGGGGTCGCGAGACCCAGTACTTC
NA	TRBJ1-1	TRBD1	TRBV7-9	CASSLASRAGQGAEAFF	TGTGCCAGCAGCTTAGCGTCTCGGGCGGGGCAGGGGGCTGAAGCTTTCTTT
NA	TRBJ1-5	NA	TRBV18	CASSPETGGQPQHF	TGTGCCAGCTCGCCTGAGACCGGGGGTCAGCCCCAGCATTTT
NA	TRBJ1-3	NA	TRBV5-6	CASSLLNTDANTIYF	TGTGCCAGCAGCTTGCTAAACACAGACGCAAACACCATATATTTT
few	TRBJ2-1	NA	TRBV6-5	CASSYPAGASYNEQFF	TGTGCCAGCAGTTACCCGGCAGGGGCCTCCTACAATGAGCAGTTCTTC
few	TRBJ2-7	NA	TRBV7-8	CASRPHDTYEQYF	TGTGCCAGCAGGCCTCACGACACCTACGAGCAGTACTTC
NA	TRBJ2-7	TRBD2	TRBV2	CASSPPRSGLAGADEQYF	TGTGCCAGCAGCCCACCGAGGAGTGGACTAGCGGGAGCGGACGAGCAGTACTTC
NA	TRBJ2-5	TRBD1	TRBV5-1	CASSFNLRDRGTKTQYF	TGCGCCAGCAGCTTCAATCTCCGGGACAGGGGAACAAAGACCCAGTACTTC
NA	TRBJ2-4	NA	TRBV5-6	CASSTGPLAKNIQYF	TGTGCCAGCAGCACAGGGCCGCTAGCCAAAAACATTCAGTACTTC
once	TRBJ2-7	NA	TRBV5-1	CASSLGSSGNEQYF	TGCGCCAGCAGCTTGGGGAGTTCCGGCAACGAGCAGTACTTC
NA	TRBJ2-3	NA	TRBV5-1	CASSLERTGRRATDTQYF	TGCGCCAGCAGCTTGGAACGCACAGGGCGGAGAGCGACAGATACGCAGTATTTT
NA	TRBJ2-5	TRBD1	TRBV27	CASSLGGQGTLYQETQYF	TGTGCCAGCAGTTTAGGAGGACAGGGTACTTTGTACCAAGAGACCCAGTACTTC
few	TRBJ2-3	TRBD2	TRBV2	CASLFQRLAVGTDTQYF	TGTGCCAGCCTCTTCCAAAGACTAGCAGTTGGCACAGATACGCAGTATTTT
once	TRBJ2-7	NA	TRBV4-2	CASSQDRGTSYEQYF	TGTGCCAGCAGCCAAGATAGGGGTACCTCCTACGAGCAGTACTTC
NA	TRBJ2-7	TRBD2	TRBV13	CASSLVSGRNSYEQYF	TGTGCCAGCAGCTTAGTAAGCGGGAGGAACTCCTACGAGCAGTACTTC
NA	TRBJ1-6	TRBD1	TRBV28	CASRIGGTGGGSPLHF	TGTGCCAGCAGGATAGGGGGGACAGGGGGCGGTTCACCCCTCCACTTT
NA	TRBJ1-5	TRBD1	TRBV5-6	CASSLATGEVSNQPQHF	TGTGCCAGCAGCTTGGCAACAGGGGAGGTCAGCAATCAGCCCCAGCATTTT
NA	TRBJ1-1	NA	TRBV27	CASSLTQGRGAFF	TGTGCCAGCAGTTTGACACAGGGCAGAGGAGCTTTCTTT
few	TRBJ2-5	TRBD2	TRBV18	CASSPLLAGPAVYQETQYF	TGTGCCAGCTCACCACTCCTAGCGGGACCTGCGGTGTACCAAGAGACCCAGTACTTC
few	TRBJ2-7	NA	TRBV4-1	CASSQLDTGSAYEQYF	TGCGCCAGCAGCCAATTAGATACGGGTAGCGCCTACGAGCAGTACTTC
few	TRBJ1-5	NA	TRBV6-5	CASSPGSTSQPQHF	TGTGCCAGCAGTCCCGGGAGCACGAGTCAGCCCCAGCATTTT
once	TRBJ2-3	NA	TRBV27	CASSLASTDTQYF	TGTGCCAGCAGCCTGGCCAGCACAGATACGCAGTATTTT
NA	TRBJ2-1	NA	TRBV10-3	CAISEYNEQFF	TGTGCCATCTCCGAGTACAATGAGCAGTTCTTC
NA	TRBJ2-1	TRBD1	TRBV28	CASSPRDSYPQYNEQFF	TGTGCCAGCAGTCCCCGGGACAGCTATCCCCAATACAATGAGCAGTTCTTC